This T cell receptor (beta chain) was obtained from a study of T cell responses to AZD1222 COVID-19 vaccine. General observations from the study: Donor demographics were predominantly white British with a female majority; clonal diversity may be underestimated. Repertoire collection took place solely once the T cell response had peaked. Recipients of two AZD1222 doses showed rising Spike-specific TCR breadth and depth.

The data were produced by immunoSEQ multiplex PCR, yet TCRdb's version contains in-frame clones alone and is incomplete. The profile shows about 140,000 clones, over 85% of them singletons. Only one count was recorded for this clone. Its antigen is unidentified. Germline assignment: CDR1 MNHEY and CDR2 SMNVEV (reference sequence). The CDR3 contains 15 residues. The V end lost 1 base, the J end lost 0 bases, and 9 bases lay between the germline ends. Sequenced material: peripheral blood, taken on day 0 of AZD1222 vaccination. The clonotype comes from an adult in good health. The J gene is TRBJ1-2, the V gene TRBV27, with a tentative D call TRBD1 (6 bases). The CDR3 is CASSLLGGANYGYTF. Here the CDR3 DNA reads TGTGCCAGCAGTTTATTAGGGGGAGCTAACTATGGCTACACCTTC.